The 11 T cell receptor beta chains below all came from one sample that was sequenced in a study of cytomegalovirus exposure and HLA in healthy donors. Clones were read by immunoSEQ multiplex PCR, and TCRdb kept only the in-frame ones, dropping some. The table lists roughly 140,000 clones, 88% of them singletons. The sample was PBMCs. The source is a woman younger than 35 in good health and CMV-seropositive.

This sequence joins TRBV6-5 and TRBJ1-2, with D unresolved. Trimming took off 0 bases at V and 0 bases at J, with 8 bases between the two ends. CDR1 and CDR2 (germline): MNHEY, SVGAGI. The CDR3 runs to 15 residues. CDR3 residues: CASSYSSGTNYGYTF. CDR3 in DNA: TGTGCCAGCAGTTACTCGTCAGGAACTAACTATGGCTACACCTTC.

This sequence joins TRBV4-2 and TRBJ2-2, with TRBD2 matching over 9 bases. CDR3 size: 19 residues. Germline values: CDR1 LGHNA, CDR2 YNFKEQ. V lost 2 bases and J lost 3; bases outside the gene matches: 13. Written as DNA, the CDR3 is TGTGCCAGCAGCCAAAGAGCGGGGGGACGTCCCTGGGACACCGGGGAGCTGTTTTTT. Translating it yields CASSQRAGGRPWDTGELFF.

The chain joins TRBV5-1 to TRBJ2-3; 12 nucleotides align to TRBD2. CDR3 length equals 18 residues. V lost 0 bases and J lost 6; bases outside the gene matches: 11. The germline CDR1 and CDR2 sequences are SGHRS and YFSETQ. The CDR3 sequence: CASSLGITTSGRTDTQYF. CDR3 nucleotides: TGCGCCAGCAGCTTGGGGATAACGACTAGCGGGAGAACGGATACGCAGTATTTT.

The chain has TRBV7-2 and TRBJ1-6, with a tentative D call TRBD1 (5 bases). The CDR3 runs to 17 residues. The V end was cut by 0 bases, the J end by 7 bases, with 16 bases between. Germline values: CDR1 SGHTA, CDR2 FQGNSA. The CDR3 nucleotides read TGTGCCAGCAGCTTAGCTTTCGTCACAGGAGAGAATTCACCCCTCCACTTT. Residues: CASSLAFVTGENSPLHF.

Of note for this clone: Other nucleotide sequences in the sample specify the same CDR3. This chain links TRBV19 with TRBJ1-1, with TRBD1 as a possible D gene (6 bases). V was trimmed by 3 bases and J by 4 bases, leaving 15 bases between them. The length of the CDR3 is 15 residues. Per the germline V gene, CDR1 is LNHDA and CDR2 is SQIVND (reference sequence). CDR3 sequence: CASSIENRVGTEAFF. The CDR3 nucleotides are TGTGCCAGTAGTATTGAGAACAGGGTTGGCACTGAAGCTTTCTTT.

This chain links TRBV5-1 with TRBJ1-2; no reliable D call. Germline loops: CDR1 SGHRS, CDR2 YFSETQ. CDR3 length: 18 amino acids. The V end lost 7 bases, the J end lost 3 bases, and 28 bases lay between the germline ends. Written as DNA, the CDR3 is TGCGCCAGCTATAACTCCGGGAGTCCTAAGGTAGAGGACTATGGCTACACCTTC. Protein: CASYNSGSPKVEDYGYTF.

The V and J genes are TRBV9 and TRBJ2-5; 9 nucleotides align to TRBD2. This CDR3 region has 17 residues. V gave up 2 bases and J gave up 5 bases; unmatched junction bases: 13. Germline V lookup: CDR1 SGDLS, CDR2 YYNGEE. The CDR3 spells CASSVGAGRGGLETQYF. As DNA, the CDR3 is TGTGCCAGCAGCGTCGGTGCGGGGCGGGGGGGCCTGGAGACCCAGTACTTC.

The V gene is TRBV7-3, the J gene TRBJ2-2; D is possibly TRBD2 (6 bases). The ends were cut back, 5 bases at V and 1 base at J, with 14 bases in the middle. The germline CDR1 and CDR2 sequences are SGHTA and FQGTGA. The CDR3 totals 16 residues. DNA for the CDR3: TGTGCCAGCAGCCTCCGCGGGACGGTGAACACCGGGGAGCTGTTTTTT. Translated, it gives CASSLRGTVNTGELFF. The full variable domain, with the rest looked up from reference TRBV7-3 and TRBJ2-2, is GAGVSQTPSNKVTEKGKYVELRCDPISGHTALYWYRQSLGQGPEFLIYFQGTGAADDSGLPNDRFFAVRPEGSVSTLKIQRTERGDSAVYLCASSLRGTVNTGELFFGEGSRLTVL.

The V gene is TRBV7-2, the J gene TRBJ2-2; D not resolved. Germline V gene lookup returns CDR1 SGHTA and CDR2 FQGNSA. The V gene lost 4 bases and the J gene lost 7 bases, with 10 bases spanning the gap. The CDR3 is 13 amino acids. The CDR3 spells CASSYGWVGELFF. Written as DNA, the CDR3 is TGTGCCAGCAGCTACGGGTGGGTCGGGGAGCTGTTTTTT.

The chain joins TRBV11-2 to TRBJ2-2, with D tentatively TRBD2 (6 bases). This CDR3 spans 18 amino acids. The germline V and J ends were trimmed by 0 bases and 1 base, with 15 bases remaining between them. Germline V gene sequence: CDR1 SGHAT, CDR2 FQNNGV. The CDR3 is CASSLDFRDFKNTGELFF. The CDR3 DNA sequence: TGTGCCAGCAGCTTAGATTTTAGGGACTTTAAGAACACCGGGGAGCTGTTTTTT.

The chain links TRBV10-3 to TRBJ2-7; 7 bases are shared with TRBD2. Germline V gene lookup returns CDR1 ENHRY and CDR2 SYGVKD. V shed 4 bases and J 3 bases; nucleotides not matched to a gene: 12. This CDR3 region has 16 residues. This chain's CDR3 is CAISVGKGGGLYEQYF. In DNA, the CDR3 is TGTGCCATCAGTGTCGGGAAAGGCGGGGGACTCTACGAGCAGTACTTC.